Shown below are 25 T cell receptor beta chains from a single sample sequenced in a study of cytomegalovirus exposure and HLA in healthy donors (dated by TCRdb to about 2017). To prepare the library, the immunoSEQ multiplex PCR assay was applied. A mixture of 60 forward primers for TCR Vbeta segments and 13 reverse primers for TCR Jbeta segments was used in the multiplex PCR. TCRdb's version of the immuneACCESS table is confined to in-frame rearrangements and falls short of the full clone set. An unresolved V gene accounts for under half of the shortfall where checked; the remainder is of unknown origin. This sample lists 75,000 to 95,000 clones; over 80% were detected once. The ten largest clones represent about 2.3% of the sample. Sequencing used PBMCs. These receptors all come from a man younger than 35 in good health and CMV-seronegative.

The gene calls are TRBV6-1 and TRBJ1-1; TRBD1 matches 7 bases. The V gene end was trimmed by 6 bases and the J gene end by 1 base; junction bases not matched to a gene: 5. This CDR3 region has 14 residues. Germline CDR1 and CDR2: MNHNS and SASEGT. CDR3 nucleotides: TGTGCCAGCAGACGTGGGACAGCGAACACTGAAGCTTTCTTT. Its translation: CASRRGTANTEAFF.

With regard to this clone: Other DNA sequences from this sample encode an identical CDR3 as well. The V gene is TRBV10-3, the J gene TRBJ2-7, with TRBD2 matching over 15 bases. Germline CDR1 is ENHRY and CDR2 is SYGVKD. The CDR3 totals 16 residues. Trimming removed 6 bases from V and 5 bases from J; junction bases left unmatched: 8. The CDR3 nucleotides read TGTGCCATCAGCGGACTAGCGGGAGGGCCTTTTAACGAGCAGTACTTC. Amino acid sequence: CAISGLAGGPFNEQYF.

The chain carries TRBV5-3 and TRBJ2-7, with D perhaps matching TRBD1 or TRBD2 (5 bases each). TRBV5-3 is an ORF, and what it does is uncertain. The CDR3 spans 16 residues. V shed 4 bases and J shed 5 bases, with 22 bases lying between them. Here the CDR3 reads CARSMGPRHPLDEQYF. The CDR3 coding sequence is TGTGCCAGAAGCATGGGACCGAGACACCCTCTCGACGAGCAGTACTTC.

The chain employs TRBV10-3 and TRBJ2-3; D is unresolved. The germline V and J ends were trimmed by 0 bases and 0 bases, with 4 bases remaining between them. The V gene's germline CDR1 is ENHRY and CDR2 SYGVKD. The CDR3 consists of 14 residues. Written as DNA, the CDR3 is TGTGCCATCAGTGAGTCGGCTAGCACAGATACGCAGTATTTT. As protein: CAISESASTDTQYF.

The chain recombines TRBV9 with TRBJ2-7; 14 bases map to TRBD2. Germline loops: CDR1 SGDLS, CDR2 YYNGEE. J lost 0 bases, V lost 0 bases, and 5 bases had no gene match. The CDR3 has 18 residues. The CDR3 loop is CASSVGLAGGPTSYEQYF. The CDR3, as DNA: TGTGCCAGCAGCGTAGGACTAGCGGGAGGGCCGACCTCCTACGAGCAGTACTTC.

The CDR3 DNA sequence: TGTGCCAGCAGCTTGTGGCAGGGGTCACGACACGGCGGGGAGACCCAGTACTTC. Translating it yields CASSLWQGSRHGGETQYF. The V call is TRBV7-2, the J call TRBJ2-5; a possible D gene is TRBD1 (6 bases). The CDR3 consists of 18 residues. Germline values: CDR1 SGHTA, CDR2 FQGNSA. Trimming cost V 3 bases and J 5 bases, with 25 bases left between them.

The chain employs TRBV29-1 and TRBJ2-7; TRBD1 agrees at 7 bases. CDR3 length: 19 residues. V lost 7 bases and J lost 0; bases outside the gene matches: 24. Germline-derived CDR1 and CDR2 are SQVTM and ANQGSEA. The DNA for the CDR3 is TGCAGCGCTCGGGAACAGAAAGTGACAGGGACCCTAAGCTCCTACGAGCAGTACTTC. Translation: CSAREQKVTGTLSSYEQYF.

The rearrangement links TRBV7-2 to TRBJ1-5; D is undetermined. The V end was cut by 6 bases, the J end by 5 bases, with 8 bases between. The CDR3 length is 12 residues. Germline V gene data show CDR1 as SGHTA and CDR2 as FQGNSA. The CDR3 bases are TGTGCCAGCAGTTTTCGGGATCAGCCCCAGCATTTT. This codes for CASSFRDQPQHF.

The rearrangement links TRBV7-9 to TRBJ2-5; 10 nucleotides line up with TRBD1. The CDR3 contains 17 residues. J lost 2 bases, V lost 1 base, and 7 bases had no gene match. Germline V gives CDR1 SEHNR, CDR2 FQNEAQ (reference sequence). In DNA, the CDR3 is TGTGCCAGCAGCTTAGGAGGACAGGGGGTCAGACAAGAGACCCAGTACTTC. Protein product: CASSLGGQGVRQETQYF.

This chain uses TRBV20-1 with TRBJ1-5; no clear D gene. This CDR3 is 11 amino acids long. CDR1 is DFQATT and CDR2 is SNEGSKA in the germline V gene (reference sequence). V shed 3 bases and J shed 7 bases, with 7 bases lying between them. The CDR3 coding sequence is TGCAGTGCTAGGGCTGGCCAGCCCCAGCATTTT. Its protein product is CSARAGQPQHF.

In this sample, this clone turned up once. The rearrangement uses TRBV11-2 and TRBJ1-1, with D possibly being TRBD1 (5 bases). The CDR3 is made up of 14 amino acids. V lost 10 bases and J lost 7, with 22 bases in between. CDR1 and CDR2 from the germline V gene are SGHAT and FQNNGV. The CDR3: CATQGSPAENEAFF. As DNA, the CDR3 is TGTGCCACCCAGGGATCGCCCGCCGAAAATGAAGCTTTCTTT.

This chain uses TRBV18 with TRBJ2-5; 7 nucleotides agree with TRBD2. The CDR3 is 17 residues long. Germline-derived CDR1 and CDR2 are KGHSH and LQKENI. V shed 3 bases and J 0 bases; nucleotides not matched to a gene: 10. The CDR3 coding sequence is TGTGCCAGCTCACCCAGAGCTGGACTAGAGTACCAAGAGACCCAGTACTTC. Protein sequence: CASSPRAGLEYQETQYF.

V and J are TRBV13 and TRBJ2-7; 7 bases fit TRBD2. Trimming took 0 bases from V and 2 from J; bases not matched to a gene: 13. The CDR3 has 18 amino acids. The germline V gene encodes CDR1 PRHDT and CDR2 FYEKMQ (reference sequence). CDR3 sequence: CASSLGPVRTSSTYEQYF. As DNA, the CDR3 is TGTGCCAGCAGCTTAGGCCCCGTCAGGACTAGTTCCACCTACGAGCAGTACTTC.

This clone occurred a few times. V gene TRBV4-3 combines with J gene TRBJ2-1, with 8 nucleotides matching TRBD2. Looked up from germline, CDR1 is LGHNA and CDR2 is YSLEER. The CDR3 contains 14 residues. Trimming at V came to 4 bases and at J to 4 bases, leaving 3 bases not matched to a gene. The DNA for the CDR3 is TGCGCCAGCAGCCTCGGGACTAGATACAATGAGCAGTTCTTC. Its translation: CASSLGTRYNEQFF.

This clone was recorded once. The chain uses TRBV7-2 and TRBJ2-1, with 9 bases identical to TRBD1. Germline assignment: CDR1 SGHTA and CDR2 FQGNSA. The trim removed 4 bases at V and 5 bases at J, leaving 6 bases unmatched. This CDR3 comprises 15 residues. The CDR3 DNA is TGTGCCAGCAGCTATCGGACAGGGGCTAACAATGAGCAGTTCTTC. Residues: CASSYRTGANNEQFF.

The table lists this clone with a few counts. The J gene is TRBJ2-7, the V gene TRBV9, with 7 bases identical to TRBD1. The CDR3 has 14 residues. The V segment lost 4 bases and the J segment 2 bases; nucleotides outside the gene matches: 6. In germline, CDR1 is SGDLS, CDR2 YYNGEE. The CDR3 here is CASSRWDRAYEQYF. Written as DNA, the CDR3 is TGTGCCAGCAGCCGGTGGGACAGAGCCTACGAGCAGTACTTC.

V and J are TRBV29-1 and TRBJ1-1; weak D call: TRBD1 (5 bases). Germline V gives CDR1 SQVTM, CDR2 ANQGSEA. The ends were cut back, 7 bases at V and 3 bases at J, with 21 bases in the middle. This CDR3 has 15 amino acids. The CDR3 DNA sequence: TGCAGCGGGGGGAGGGGCGATTTGGGGGACACTGAAGCTTTCTTT. As protein: CSGGRGDLGDTEAFF.

This clone came up once. The chain recombines TRBV6-5 with TRBJ1-1; D might be TRBD1 (5 bases). V shed 0 bases and J shed 6 bases, with 14 bases lying between them. The CDR3 runs to 15 residues. Germline assignment: CDR1 MNHEY and CDR2 SVGAGI. The CDR3 sequence: CASSYSRPGGAEAFF. The CDR3 DNA reads as TGTGCCAGCAGTTACTCCCGTCCGGGGGGGGCTGAAGCTTTCTTT.

The CDR3 DNA reads TGTGCCAGCAGCGTCGCGGGGGGCGCCTCCTACGAGCAGTACTTC. As protein: CASSVAGGASYEQYF. The chain recombines TRBV9 with TRBJ2-7; 8 positions agree with TRBD2. After removal of 2 bases from V and 0 bases from J, the junction contained 4 bases not matched to a gene. The CDR3 has 15 residues. In germline, CDR1 is SGDLS, CDR2 YYNGEE.

The chain couples TRBV5-1 to TRBJ2-1; 12 bases map to TRBD2. CDR1 is SGHRS, CDR2 YFSETQ, per germline. V shed 6 bases and J 6 bases; nucleotides not matched to a gene: 10. This CDR3 spans 16 amino acids. As DNA, the CDR3 is TGCGCCAGCACCGGACAGACTAGCGGGAGTCTCAATGAGCAGTTCTTC. Amino acid sequence: CASTGQTSGSLNEQFF.

The CDR3 spells CASSQAQTGLNRNTIYF. The CDR3 region has the DNA TGTGCCAGCAGCCAAGCGCAGACAGGGCTCAATAGAAACACCATATATTTT. The chain links TRBV4-2 to TRBJ1-3; TRBD1 matches at 7 bases. CDR3 size: 17 residues. Looked up from germline, CDR1 is LGHNA and CDR2 is YNFKEQ. J lost 5 bases, V lost 1 base, and 11 bases had no gene match.

The chain recombines TRBV6-6 with TRBJ1-5; a weak D match, TRBD1 (5 bases). V dropped 6 bases and J dropped 6 bases, with 15 bases sitting between them. The CDR3 runs 14 residues. The germline V gene encodes CDR1 MNHNY and CDR2 SVGAGI (reference sequence). CDR3 region: CASRVGGFGQPQHF. Here the CDR3 DNA reads TGTGCCAGCAGGGTGGGGGGGTTCGGTCAGCCCCAGCATTTT.

The chain couples TRBV5-1 to TRBJ2-5, with TRBD2 matching over 7 bases. V was clipped by 4 bases and J by 0 bases; unmatched bases: 6. From germline, CDR1 is SGHRS and CDR2 YFSETQ. This CDR3 region has 15 residues. CDR3 in amino acids: CASSMAGEYQETQYF. The CDR3 nucleotides read TGCGCCAGCAGCATGGCGGGAGAGTACCAAGAGACCCAGTACTTC.

The CDR3 loop reads CASSFGRLNTEAFF. The CDR3 DNA reads TGTGCCAGCAGTTTCGGGAGATTGAACACTGAAGCTTTCTTT. The chain has TRBV5-8 and TRBJ1-1; D ambiguous. Trimming removed 5 bases at V and 0 bases at J, with 11 bases between. CDR1 and CDR2 (germline): SGHTS, YDEGEE. This CDR3 region has 14 residues.

This clone was found once. The chain is built from TRBV6-5 and TRBJ2-1, with a weak D call TRBD1 (6 bases). Germline CDR1 and CDR2: MNHEY and SVGAGI. Trimming cost V 10 bases and J 8 bases, with 18 bases left between them. The CDR3 is made up of 13 amino acids. CDR3 in amino acids: CATTSDSAHEQFF. In DNA, the CDR3 is TGTGCCACAACATCGGACAGTGCCCATGAGCAGTTCTTC.